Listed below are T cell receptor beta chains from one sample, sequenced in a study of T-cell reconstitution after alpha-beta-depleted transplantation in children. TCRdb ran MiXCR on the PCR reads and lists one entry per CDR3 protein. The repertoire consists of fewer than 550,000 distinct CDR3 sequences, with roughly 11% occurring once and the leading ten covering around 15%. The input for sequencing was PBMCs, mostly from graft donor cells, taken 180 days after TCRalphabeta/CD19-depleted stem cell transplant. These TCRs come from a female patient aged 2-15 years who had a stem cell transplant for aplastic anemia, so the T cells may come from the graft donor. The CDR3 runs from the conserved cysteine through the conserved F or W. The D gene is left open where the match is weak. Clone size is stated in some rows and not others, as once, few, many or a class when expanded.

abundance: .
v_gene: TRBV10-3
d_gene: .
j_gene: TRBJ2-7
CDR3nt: TGTGCCATCAGTGAGTCAGGGGGAATCTTCTACGAGCAGTACTTC
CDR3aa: CAISESGGIFYEQYF

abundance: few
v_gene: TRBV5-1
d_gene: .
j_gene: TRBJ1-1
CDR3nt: TGCGCCAGCAGCGATTATACAGGGTTAGCAGCTTTCTTT
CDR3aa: CASSDYTGLAAFF

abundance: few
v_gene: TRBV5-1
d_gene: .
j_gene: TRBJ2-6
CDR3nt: TGCGCCAGCAGCTTGAACGGCCTCCCCCTCTCTGGGGCCAACGTCCTGACTTTC
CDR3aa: CASSLNGLPLSGANVLTF

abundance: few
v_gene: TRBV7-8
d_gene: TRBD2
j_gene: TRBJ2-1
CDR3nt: TGTGCCAGCAGCCGACGGACTAGCGGGCCGAGCTCCTACAATGAGCAGTTCTTC
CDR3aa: CASSRRTSGPSSYNEQFF

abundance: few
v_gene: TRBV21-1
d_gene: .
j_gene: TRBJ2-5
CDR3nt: TGTGCCAGCAGCAAAGGCGGATTCCAAGAGACCCAGTACTTC
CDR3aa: CASSKGGFQETQYF

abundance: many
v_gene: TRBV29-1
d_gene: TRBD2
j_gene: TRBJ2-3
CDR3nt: TGCAGCGCCGGGAGGGGGAAGAGCACAGATACGCAGTATTTT
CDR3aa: CSAGRGKSTDTQYF

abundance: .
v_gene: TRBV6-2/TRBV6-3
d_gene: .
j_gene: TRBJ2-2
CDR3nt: TGTGCCAGCAATTTCTTGCAACGACAGGCCACCGGGGAGCTGTTTTTT
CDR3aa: CASNFLQRQATGELFF

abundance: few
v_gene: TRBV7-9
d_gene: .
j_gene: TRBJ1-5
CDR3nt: TGTGCCAGCAGCTTAGGGCCGGATTATAGGCCCCAGCATTTT
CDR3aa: CASSLGPDYRPQHF

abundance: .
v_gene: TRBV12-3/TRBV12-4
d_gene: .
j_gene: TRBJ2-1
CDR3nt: TGTGCCAGCAGTGAATCTACTTGGGGGAGGCCCAACAATGAGCAGTTCTTC
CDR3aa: CASSESTWGRPNNEQFF

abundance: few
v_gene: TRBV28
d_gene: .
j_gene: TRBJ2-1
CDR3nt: TGTGCCAGCAGTTCTCCGAAGTTAGGTGACAATGAGCAGTTCTTC
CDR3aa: CASSSPKLGDNEQFF

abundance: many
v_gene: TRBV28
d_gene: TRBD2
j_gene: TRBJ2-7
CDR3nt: TGTGCCAGCAAGAGTAGCGGGTCCTACTCCTACGAGCAGTACTTC
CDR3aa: CASKSSGSYSYEQYF